The rows below give T cell receptor beta chains drawn from one sample of a study of early T cells in non-severe SARS-CoV-2 infection. MiXCR, applied by TCRdb to the 5' RACE reads, yields one record per CDR3 protein. The table records some 32,000 distinct CDR3 sequences, about 3.8% of them present only once. Sequenced sample: whole blood. The receptors come from an adult who was a healthcare worker with PCR-confirmed SARS-CoV-2 infection or an uninfected control (not recorded which). Each CDR3 is given with its conserved first and last residue. The D gene is left open where the match is weak. The listing skips clone size in some rows; elsewhere it reads once, few, many or a size class.

TRBV30	many	NA	TRBJ1-3	CAWSRDPGNTIYF	TGTGCCTGGAGCAGGGACCCTGGAAACACCATATATTTT
TRBV19	many	TRBD1	TRBJ2-2	CASTPGTGGITGELFF	TGTGCCAGTACCCCAGGGACAGGGGGCATCACCGGGGAGCTGTTTTTT
TRBV7-9	many	NA	TRBJ1-4	CASSDGRGKLFF	TGTGCCAGCAGCGACGGACGGGGGAAACTGTTTTTT
TRBV29-1	many	NA	TRBJ1-1	CSVVGRLNTEAFF	TGCAGCGTTGTTGGACGCTTGAACACTGAAGCTTTCTTT
TRBV11-2	NA	NA	TRBJ1-1	CASSPRQAEAFF	TGTGCCAGCAGCCCTAGACAGGCAGAAGCTTTCTTT
TRBV7-2	many	NA	TRBJ2-7	CASSPDAYEQYF	TGTGCCAGCAGCCCAGATGCCTACGAGCAGTACTTC
TRBV30	many	TRBD2	TRBJ2-1	CAWSVLAGVSEQFF	TGTGCCTGGAGTGTGTTAGCGGGGGTGAGTGAGCAGTTCTTC
TRBV5-1	many	NA	TRBJ2-3	CASSLLTPGGTDTQYF	TGCGCCAGCAGCTTGCTGACACCCGGCGGCACAGATACGCAGTATTTT
TRBV20-1	many	NA	TRBJ2-7	CSAQRFVERDEQYF	TGCAGTGCCCAGAGGTTTGTGGAGCGAGACGAGCAGTACTTC
TRBV12-5	many	TRBD1	TRBJ2-3	CASGLGQGITDTQYF	TGTGCTAGTGGACTGGGACAGGGGATAACAGATACGCAGTATTTT
TRBV5-6	many	NA	TRBJ1-2	CASSHDDYGYTF	TGTGCCAGCAGCCATGACGACTATGGCTACACCTTC
TRBV9	many	TRBD2	TRBJ2-5	CASSNLAGIQETQYF	TGTGCCAGCAGCAATCTAGCGGGGATACAAGAGACCCAGTACTTC
TRBV19	many	NA	TRBJ2-1	CASSIDTIEASYNEQFF	TGTGCCAGTAGTATAGATACGATAGAGGCGTCCTACAATGAGCAGTTCTTC
TRBV7-8	many	TRBD1	TRBJ2-2	CASSLAGGAPGELFF	TGTGCCAGCAGCTTAGCAGGGGGCGCGCCCGGGGAGCTGTTTTTT
TRBV18	many	NA	TRBJ1-5	CASSPLRQTGGNQPQHF	TGTGCCAGCTCACCCCTCCGGCAGACTGGAGGCAATCAGCCCCAGCATTTT
TRBV7-2	NA	TRBD1	TRBJ2-1	CASSSDRGLWNEQFF	TGTGCCAGCAGCTCGGACAGGGGGCTGTGGAATGAGCAGTTCTTC
TRBV12-3/TRBV12-4	few	TRBD1	TRBJ2-7	CASSLRTGGAYEQYF	TGTGCCAGCAGTTTAAGGACAGGGGGGGCCTACGAGCAGTACTTC
TRBV9	many	TRBD1	TRBJ1-6	CASSEGQGITSYNSPLHF	TGTGCCAGCAGCGAGGGACAGGGGATAACATCCTATAATTCACCCCTCCACTTT
TRBV2	many	NA	TRBJ1-5	CASRPRGAQPQHF	TGTGCCAGCAGGCCCCGGGGGGCCCAGCCCCAGCATTTT
TRBV4-2	many	NA	TRBJ2-2	CASSQVAANTGELFF	TGTGCCAGCAGCCAAGTGGCGGCGAACACCGGGGAGCTGTTTTTT
TRBV7-2	many	NA	TRBJ1-2	CASRVRNGYTF	TGTGCCAGCAGAGTCAGGAACGGCTACACCTTC
TRBV12-3/TRBV12-4	few	TRBD2	TRBJ2-3	CASSPGLAGRGDTQYF	TGTGCCAGCAGCCCCGGGCTAGCGGGCCGTGGGGATACGCAGTATTTT
TRBV10-1	many	NA	TRBJ2-2	CASSESFGPANTGELFF	TGCGCCAGCAGTGAGAGTTTTGGCCCCGCGAACACCGGGGAGCTGTTTTTT
TRBV2	many	TRBD1	TRBJ1-4	CASRTGTGGPNEKLFF	TGTGCCAGCAGGACCGGGACAGGGGGCCCTAATGAAAAACTGTTTTTT
TRBV12-3/TRBV12-4	many	NA	TRBJ1-1	CASSPGYTEAFF	TGTGCCAGCAGTCCCGGGTACACTGAAGCTTTCTTT
TRBV6-2/TRBV6-3	medium-sized	NA	TRBJ1-2	CASSRDTRFYGYTF	TGTGCCAGCAGTCGGGACACACGGTTCTATGGCTACACCTTC
TRBV5-1	few	NA	TRBJ2-6	CASSSGSGANVLTF	TGCGCCAGCAGTTCAGGGTCTGGGGCCAACGTCCTGACTTTC
TRBV12-3/TRBV12-4	few	NA	TRBJ2-5	CASSLRFGETQYF	TGTGCCAGCAGTCTTAGATTTGGAGAGACCCAGTACTTC
TRBV2	few	NA	TRBJ2-2	CASSERRVLGGELFF	TGTGCCAGCAGTGAACGTAGGGTCTTGGGCGGGGAGCTGTTTTTT
TRBV4-1	many	TRBD2	TRBJ2-1	CASSSPRLAEKVSYNEQFF	TGCGCCAGCAGCTCCCCACGCCTAGCGGAGAAGGTCTCCTACAATGAGCAGTTCTTC
TRBV5-1	many	NA	TRBJ1-6	CARLQGPNNSPLHF	TGCGCCAGACTACAGGGCCCCAATAATTCACCCCTCCACTTT
TRBV12-3/TRBV12-4	many	NA	TRBJ2-1	CASSLVLQGYNEQFF	TGTGCCAGCAGTTTAGTTTTGCAGGGCTACAATGAGCAGTTCTTC
TRBV9	many	TRBD2	TRBJ2-5	CASSVGGRLAGGKETQYF	TGTGCCAGCAGCGTCGGCGGGAGACTAGCGGGAGGGAAAGAGACCCAGTACTTC
TRBV15	many	NA	TRBJ2-3	CATSRDPRDTQYF	TGTGCCACCAGCAGAGATCCGAGAGATACGCAGTATTTT
TRBV7-9	many	TRBD1	TRBJ1-6	CASSFQTGRDSPLHF	TGTGCCAGCAGCTTTCAGACAGGGAGGGATTCACCCCTCCACTTT
TRBV20-1	many	TRBD2	TRBJ2-7	CSARDARGGGDEQYF	TGCAGTGCTAGAGATGCTCGGGGCGGGGGAGACGAGCAGTACTTC
TRBV27	NA	NA	TRBJ2-7	CASSLWTGTSYEQYF	TGTGCCAGCAGTTTATGGACCGGGACTTCCTACGAGCAGTACTTC
TRBV12-3/TRBV12-4	many	TRBD1	TRBJ1-4	CASSIGTGGEKLFF	TGTGCCAGCAGTATCGGGACAGGGGGCGAAAAACTGTTTTTT
TRBV7-8	medium-sized	TRBD1	TRBJ2-3	CASSGQGTDTQYF	TGTGCCAGCAGCGGACAGGGCACAGATACGCAGTATTTT
TRBV20-1	many	NA	TRBJ2-3	CKGRGTDTQYF	TGCAAGGGGCGGGGAACAGATACGCAGTATTTT
TRBV7-9	few	NA	TRBJ1-6	CASSLSPSSPLHF	TGTGCCAGCAGCTTGAGCCCCAGTTCACCCCTCCACTTT
TRBV5-1	many	NA	TRBJ2-7	CASSLAVSYEQYF	TGCGCCAGCAGCTTGGCCGTGAGCTACGAGCAGTACTTC
TRBV2	NA	NA	TRBJ2-5	CASTRLETQYF	TGTGCCAGCACCCGGCTAGAGACCCAGTACTTC
TRBV4-2	many	NA	TRBJ2-3	CASSQVGGGTDTQYF	TGTGCCAGCAGCCAAGTCGGCGGGGGCACAGATACGCAGTATTTT
TRBV11-2	many	NA	TRBJ2-1	CASSSRRDFAYNEQFF	TGTGCCAGCAGCTCACGCCGGGACTTCGCCTACAATGAGCAGTTCTTC
TRBV27	many	TRBD1	TRBJ2-7	CATAGQGYEQYF	TGTGCCACCGCGGGACAGGGGTACGAGCAGTACTTC
TRBV12-3/TRBV12-4	many	TRBD1	TRBJ1-1	CASSPLTGRDTEAFF	TGTGCCAGCAGTCCACTGACAGGGCGGGACACTGAAGCTTTCTTT
TRBV5-1	many	TRBD1	TRBJ1-1	CASGTGQNAEAFF	TGCGCCAGTGGGACAGGGCAGAATGCTGAAGCTTTCTTT